This TCR beta chain was sequenced for a study of regulatory T cells in long-lasting Graves disease. Overall study context: Treatment with antithyroid drugs for over 5 years, together with positive TSH receptor antibodies, meant persistent Graves' disease. General study results and limits: TCR diversity in persistent Graves' patients was below that of newly diagnosed ones.

Trimming stripped 1 base from V and 3 bases from J, with 11 bases between. This CDR3 is 15 amino acids long. Germline CDR1 is SGHTA and CDR2 is FQGNSA. Construction of the TCR beta libraries employed iRepertoire HTBI primers in conjunction with Arm-PCR of CDR3 regions. TCRdb fed the multiplex PCR reads into MiXCR, producing one record per CDR3 protein. The data hold about 420,000 distinct CDR3 sequences, with 23% observed a single time. Time point here: persistent/refractory GD, antithyroid drugs over 5 years with positive TRAb. The TCR library was prepared using RNA isolated from PBMCs. In its sample, this clonotype was seen a few times. Its antigen is unidentified.

V usage is TRBV7-2 and J usage is TRBJ2-3; D unresolved. The material was peripheral blood mononuclear cells (PBMCs), obtained when the disease was refractory, from a patient treated with antithyroid drugs. The sequence came from a female donor with Graves disease. The CDR3 loop is CASSLDASSTDTQYF. CDR3 in DNA: TGTGCCAGCAGCTTAGACGCATCCTCTACAGATACGCAGTATTTT.